Listed below are T cell receptor beta chains from one sample, sequenced in a study of identical twins. TCRdb re-derived calls from the 5' RACE reads in MiXCR, one entry per CDR3 protein. The sample has around 530,000 distinct CDR3 sequences; 12% to 15% are singletons. This sample was shared with a second study, whose subject was yellow fever vaccine responses in identical twins.

Sequenced sample: CD4+ T cells sorted from blood. The receptors originated from a young woman in good health. Both conserved end residues are part of each CDR3. The D gene is left open where the match is weak. The listing skips clone size in some rows; elsewhere it reads once, few, many or a size class.

cdr3_nt: TGTGCCAGCAGTTTCCAAATAGGTTGGGGACAGTACTACAATGAGCAGTTCTTC; cdr3_aa: CASSFQIGWGQYYNEQFF; d_call: TRBD1; v_call: TRBV28; j_call: TRBJ2-1; clone_size: few
cdr3_nt: TGCAGTGCAAGGGACGATAGCCGGGAGACCCAGTACTTC; cdr3_aa: CSARDDSRETQYF; d_call: NA; v_call: TRBV20-1; j_call: TRBJ2-5; clone_size: NA
cdr3_nt: TGTGCCAGCAGAACAGGGTTGCTTGAGCAGTTCTTC; cdr3_aa: CASRTGLLEQFF; d_call: NA; v_call: TRBV6-2/TRBV6-3; j_call: TRBJ2-1; clone_size: few
cdr3_nt: TGTGCCAGCAGTACCCTCCCGGGGATGGGCAATGAGCAGTTCTTC; cdr3_aa: CASSTLPGMGNEQFF; d_call: NA; v_call: TRBV12-3/TRBV12-4; j_call: TRBJ2-1; clone_size: many
cdr3_nt: TGTGCCATCAGTGGATCGAAGGCGGCCGATGAGCAGTTCTTC; cdr3_aa: CAISGSKAADEQFF; d_call: NA; v_call: TRBV10-3; j_call: TRBJ2-1; clone_size: few
cdr3_nt: NA; cdr3_aa: CASSSPRGSSTMSSSSGNEQFF; d_call: NA; v_call: TRBV13; j_call: TRBJ2-1; clone_size: few
cdr3_nt: TGTGCCAGCAGCTTAGAACCCGGCTACGGAGCTGAGCAGTTCTTC; cdr3_aa: CASSLEPGYGAEQFF; d_call: NA; v_call: TRBV7-8; j_call: TRBJ2-1; clone_size: few
cdr3_nt: TGTGCCAGCAGCTTAGCGCGTTTGGGGTCGGGTCAGCCCCAGCATTTT; cdr3_aa: CASSLARLGSGQPQHF; d_call: NA; v_call: TRBV7-2; j_call: TRBJ1-5; clone_size: few
cdr3_nt: TGTGCCAGCAGTCGACAGGGTAGTGGCAATCAGCCCCAGCATTTT; cdr3_aa: CASSRQGSGNQPQHF; d_call: TRBD1; v_call: TRBV6-2/TRBV6-3; j_call: TRBJ1-5; clone_size: few
cdr3_nt: TGTGCCATCAGTGACGGGACTAGCGATGAGCAGTTCTTC; cdr3_aa: CAISDGTSDEQFF; d_call: TRBD2; v_call: TRBV10-3; j_call: TRBJ2-1; clone_size: NA
cdr3_nt: TGTGCCAGCAGCAGAGCCGGGACATACGGAAACACCATATATTTT; cdr3_aa: CASSRAGTYGNTIYF; d_call: NA; v_call: TRBV5-6; j_call: TRBJ1-3; clone_size: NA
cdr3_nt: TGTGCCAGCAGTTTAGTGGGGACCTACAATGAGCAGTTCTTC; cdr3_aa: CASSLVGTYNEQFF; d_call: NA; v_call: TRBV12-3/TRBV12-4; j_call: TRBJ2-1; clone_size: many
cdr3_nt: TGCGCCAGCAGCCAAGACCGGACAGGGGGATTTAATGAAAAACTGTTTTTT; cdr3_aa: CASSQDRTGGFNEKLFF; d_call: TRBD1; v_call: TRBV4-1; j_call: TRBJ1-4; clone_size: few